This T cell receptor (beta chain) is from a study of blood T cell repertoires in COVID-19. About the study: Sample material is recorded as cDNA or gDNA derived from T cells, B-cell-depleted T cells, or PBMCs.

Original data processing: Amplification of reference gene primers provided the estimated nucleated cell counts. The table came from immunoSEQ multiplex PCR; TCRdb's copy has only in-frame clones and leaves some out. The V and J calls and clone size were taken over from that table, and D and trimming were inferred from the DNA. The sample lists about 260,000 clones; approximately 81% were seen once. CDR3 length: 14 residues. The J gene is TRBJ2-7, the V gene TRBV21-1; the table's D call TRBD1 went unverified against the DNA. TRBV21-1 is a pseudogene. Material for sequencing was peripheral blood. The sequence was obtained from a man between 60 and 75 years old with acute or convalescent COVID-19. CDR3 sequence reads: CASSKDRGLSEQYF. The CDR3 region has the DNA TGTGCCAGCAGCAAAGACAGGGGGCTTTCCGAGCAGTACTTC.